The sequence of this TCR beta chain was determined in a study of T cells in Graves' hyperthyroidism and ophthalmopathy. Trimming took 5 bases from V and 2 from J, leaving 12 bases between them. CDR1 is SGHTA, CDR2 FQGNSA, per germline. The CDR3 is made up of 15 amino acids. Study results and caveats: Separating ophthalmopathy from stable hyperthyroidism was achieved by a 13 V-J model.

Amplification of TCR beta CDR3 regions was performed using RNA transcripts as template. The HTBI primer set served for first-round RT-PCR of the TCR CDR3. Each CDR3 protein is one row after TCRdb ran MiXCR on the multiplex PCR reads. The data hold some 500,000 distinct CDR3 sequences, with approximately 15% observed a single time. Patients were aged 18 to 65, had disease duration under 2 months, and had newly diagnosed hyperthyroidism. Not enrolled were patients with uncontrolled infection, other autoimmune disease, pregnancy or lactation. Fresh peripheral blood, 8 to 10 ml, was the source of the PBMCs. This clonotype was seen many times. Its target is not known.

The clonotype originates from a woman aged 18-30 years with Graves' hyperthyroidism. The genes are TRBV7-2 and TRBJ2-2, with D possibly TRBD2 on 6 matching bases. Sequencing was carried out using blood. The CDR3: CASSATRVNTGELFF. The CDR3 DNA reads as TGTGCCAGCAGCGCGACTAGGGTAAACACCGGGGAGCTGTTTTTT.